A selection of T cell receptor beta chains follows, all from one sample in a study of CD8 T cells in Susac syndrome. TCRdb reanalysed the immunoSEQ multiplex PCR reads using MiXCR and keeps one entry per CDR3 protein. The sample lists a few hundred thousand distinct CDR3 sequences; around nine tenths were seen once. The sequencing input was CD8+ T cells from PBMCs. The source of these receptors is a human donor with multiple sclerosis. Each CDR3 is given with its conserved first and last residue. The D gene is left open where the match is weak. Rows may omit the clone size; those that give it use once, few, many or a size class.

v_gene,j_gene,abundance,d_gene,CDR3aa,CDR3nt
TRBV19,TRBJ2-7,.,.,CATMDYSYEQYF,TGTGCCACCATGGACTACTCCTACGAGCAGTACTTC
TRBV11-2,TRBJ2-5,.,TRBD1,CASSSRGRGRESETQYF,TGTGCCAGCAGCTCCCGGGGTAGGGGGCGCGAGTCGGAGACCCAGTACTTC
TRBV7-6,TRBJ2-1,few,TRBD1,CASSPAGTAQFF,TGTGCCAGCAGCCCAGCCGGGACAGCCCAGTTCTTC
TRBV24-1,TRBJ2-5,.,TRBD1,CATEDRGLGGQETQYF,TGTGCCACCGAGGACAGGGGACTTGGGGGTCAAGAGACCCAGTACTTC
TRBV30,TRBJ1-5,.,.,CAWSGGEEGQPQHF,TGTGCCTGGAGTGGAGGTGAAGAGGGTCAGCCCCAGCATTTT
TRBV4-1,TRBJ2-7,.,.,CASSQDPGPLSYEQYF,TGCGCCAGCAGCCAAGATCCAGGGCCCTTGAGCTACGAGCAGTACTTC
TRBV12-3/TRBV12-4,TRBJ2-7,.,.,CASSPPAHYEQYF,TGTGCCAGCAGTCCTCCGGCCCACTACGAGCAGTACTTC
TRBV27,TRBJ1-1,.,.,CASSFRAAELSFF,TGTGCCAGCAGTTTTAGGGCAGCTGAATTGTCTTTCTTT
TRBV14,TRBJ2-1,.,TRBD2,CASSEWLAGETDEQFF,TGTGCCAGCAGCGAGTGGCTAGCGGGAGAAACGGATGAGCAGTTCTTC
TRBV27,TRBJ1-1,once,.,CASVPTISRSVDTEAFF,TGTGCCAGCGTACCGACTATTAGTCGATCTGTGGACACTGAAGCTTTCTTT
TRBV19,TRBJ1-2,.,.,CASSPSGSTSYGYTF,TGTGCCAGTAGTCCCTCGGGGTCCACAAGCTATGGCTACACCTTC
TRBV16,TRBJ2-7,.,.,CASSQTGLSSYEQYF,TGTGCCAGCAGCCAGACAGGTTTGAGCTCCTACGAGCAGTACTTC
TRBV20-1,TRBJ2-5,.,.,CSATGRAGGAETQYF,TGCAGTGCAACAGGTCGAGCAGGGGGGGCAGAGACCCAGTACTTC
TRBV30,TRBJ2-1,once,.,CAWSVLAGNEQFF,TGTGCCTGGAGTGTACTTGCGGGAAATGAGCAGTTCTTC
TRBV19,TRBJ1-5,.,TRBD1,CASSTGTGHPNHPQHF,TGTGCCAGTAGTACCGGGACAGGGCACCCGAATCACCCCCAGCATTTT
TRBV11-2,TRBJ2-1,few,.,CASSSTGTRHNEQFF,TGTGCCAGCAGCTCTACCGGGACCCGACACAATGAGCAGTTCTTC
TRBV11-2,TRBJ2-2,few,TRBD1,CASSLGQGSGELFF,TGTGCCAGCAGCTTAGGACAGGGGTCCGGGGAGCTGTTTTTT
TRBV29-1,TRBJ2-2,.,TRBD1,CSVEAGDRNTGELFF,TGCAGCGTTGAAGCCGGGGACAGGAACACCGGGGAGCTGTTTTTT
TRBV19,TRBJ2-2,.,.,CATGQIHTGELFF,TGTGCCACGGGGCAGATACACACCGGGGAGCTGTTTTTT
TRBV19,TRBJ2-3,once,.,CASSSRETRNTDTQYF,TGTGCCAGTAGTAGCAGGGAGACGAGGAACACAGATACGCAGTATTTT
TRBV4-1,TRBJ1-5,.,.,CASSQGLGTFNQPQHF,TGCGCCAGCAGCCAAGGGCTTGGCACCTTCAATCAGCCCCAGCATTTT
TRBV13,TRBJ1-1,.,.,CASSLRGSSNTEAFF,TGTGCCAGCAGCTTAAGGGGTTCCTCGAACACTGAAGCTTTCTTT
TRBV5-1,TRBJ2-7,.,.,CASSTYAGAYEQYF,TGCGCCAGCAGCACCTACGCCGGGGCCTACGAGCAGTACTTC
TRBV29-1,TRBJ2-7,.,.,CSVVSVETYEQYF,TGCAGCGTTGTTTCAGTTGAGACCTACGAGCAGTACTTC
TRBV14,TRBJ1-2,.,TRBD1,CASSQGDRGEGYTF,TGTGCCAGCAGCCAAGGGGACAGGGGAGAAGGCTACACCTTC
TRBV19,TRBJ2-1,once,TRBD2,CASSIGTIQGNEQFF,TGTGCCAGTAGTATCGGGACTATTCAAGGCAATGAGCAGTTCTTC
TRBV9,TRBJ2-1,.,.,CASRGDSGPNEQFF,TGTGCCAGCAGAGGCGATAGCGGCCCCAATGAGCAGTTCTTC
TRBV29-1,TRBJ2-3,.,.,CSVDGSYTDTQYF,TGCAGCGTTGACGGGTCTTACACAGATACGCAGTATTTT
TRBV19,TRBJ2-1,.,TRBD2,CASSHASGSWKEQFF,TGTGCCAGTAGTCATGCTAGCGGGAGTTGGAAAGAGCAGTTCTTC
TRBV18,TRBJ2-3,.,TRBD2,CASSPLPSGGAEDTQYF,TGTGCCAGCTCACCCCTCCCTAGCGGGGGGGCGGAAGATACGCAGTATTTT
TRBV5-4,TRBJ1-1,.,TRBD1,CANRDRGSTEAFF,TGTGCCAACCGGGACAGGGGGTCCACTGAAGCTTTCTTT
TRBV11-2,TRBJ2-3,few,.,CASSPHQGPGRDTQYF,TGTGCCAGCAGCCCGCATCAAGGGCCGGGGAGGGATACGCAGTATTTT
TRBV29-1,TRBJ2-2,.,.,CSVPTNTGELFF,TGCAGCGTCCCCACGAACACCGGGGAGCTGTTTTTT
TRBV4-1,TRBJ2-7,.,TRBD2,CASSQGASGGTYEQYF,TGCGCCAGCAGCCAAGGCGCTAGCGGGGGAACCTACGAGCAGTACTTC
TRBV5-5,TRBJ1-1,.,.,CASSLDWGEDTEAFF,TGTGCCAGCAGCTTGGACTGGGGAGAGGACACTGAAGCTTTCTTT
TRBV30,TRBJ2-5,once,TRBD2,CAWSVLAGDQETQYF,TGTGCCTGGAGTGTACTAGCGGGGGACCAAGAGACCCAGTACTTC
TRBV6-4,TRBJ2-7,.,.,CASPGATKSYEQYF,TGTGCCAGCCCTGGGGCAACCAAGTCCTACGAGCAGTACTTC
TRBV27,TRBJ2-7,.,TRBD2,CASSSGLAGGEQYF,TGTGCCAGCAGTTCGGGGCTAGCGGGAGGCGAGCAGTACTTC
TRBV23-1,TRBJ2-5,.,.,CASSHPDSGDWETQYF,TGCGCCAGCAGTCATCCGGACTCCGGGGATTGGGAGACCCAGTACTTC
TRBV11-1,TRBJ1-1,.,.,CASSRWGVTEAFF,TGTGCCAGCAGCCGGTGGGGAGTCACTGAAGCTTTCTTT
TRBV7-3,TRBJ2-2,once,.,CASSRTATGTGELFF,TGTGCCAGCAGCCGGACGGCTACGGGCACCGGGGAGCTGTTTTTT
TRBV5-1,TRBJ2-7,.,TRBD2,CASSLAGGDVAEQYF,TGCGCCAGCAGCTTGGCGGGGGGTGACGTAGCCGAGCAGTACTTC
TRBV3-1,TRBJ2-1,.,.,CASSQGGQGFAEQFF,TGTGCCAGCAGCCAAGGGGGGCAGGGATTTGCTGAGCAGTTCTTC
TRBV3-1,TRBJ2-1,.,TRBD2,CASSQDSGSLYNEQFF,TGTGCCAGCAGCCAAGATAGCGGGAGTCTTTACAATGAGCAGTTCTTC
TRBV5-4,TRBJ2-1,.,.,CASSPSGVRKFF,TGTGCCAGCAGCCCCTCAGGGGTGAGGAAATTCTTC
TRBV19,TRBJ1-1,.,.,CASSLPGYTEAFF,TGTGCCAGTAGTCTTCCGGGGTACACTGAAGCTTTCTTT
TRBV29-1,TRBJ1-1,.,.,CSVEFTEAFF,TGCAGCGTTGAGTTCACTGAAGCTTTCTTT
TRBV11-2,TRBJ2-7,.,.,CASSFGQAGTYEQYF,TGTGCCAGCAGCTTCGGACAGGCGGGGACCTACGAGCAGTACTTC
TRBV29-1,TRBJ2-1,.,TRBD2,CSVDREGPYNEQFF,TGCAGCGTCGACCGGGAGGGCCCATACAATGAGCAGTTCTTC
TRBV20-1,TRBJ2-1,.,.,CSARDIRAEQFF,TGCAGTGCTAGAGATATTCGGGCAGAGCAGTTCTTC
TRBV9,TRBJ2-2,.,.,CASSVEGANTGELFF,TGTGCCAGCAGCGTAGAGGGGGCGAACACCGGGGAGCTGTTTTTT
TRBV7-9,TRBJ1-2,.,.,CASSLRNRGLNYGYTF,TGTGCCAGCAGCCTCCGGAACCGGGGCCTAAACTATGGCTACACCTTC
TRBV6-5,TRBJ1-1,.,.,CASSYSGIFEAFF,TGTGCCAGCAGTTACTCTGGCATCTTTGAAGCTTTCTTT
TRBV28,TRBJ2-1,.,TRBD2,CASSSLSRGDNEQFF,TGTGCCAGCAGTTCGCTCTCGCGGGGGGATAATGAGCAGTTCTTC
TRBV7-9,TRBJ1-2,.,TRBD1,CASRPDRERGYTF,TGTGCCAGCAGACCGGACAGGGAGCGTGGCTACACCTTC
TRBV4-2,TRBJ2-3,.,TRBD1,CASSQGDETGVTDTQYF,TGTGCCAGCAGCCAAGGGGACGAGACAGGGGTCACAGATACGCAGTATTTT
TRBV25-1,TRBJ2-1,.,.,CASSDSSTTGGEQFF,TGTGCCAGCAGTGACTCCAGCACGACTGGCGGGGAGCAGTTCTTC
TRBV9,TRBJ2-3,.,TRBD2,CASSTRTSGGTDTQYF,TGTGCCAGCAGCACCCGGACTAGCGGGGGAACAGATACGCAGTATTTT
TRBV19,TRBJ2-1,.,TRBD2,CASSIDRDGGRTYNEQFF,TGTGCCAGTAGTATAGATCGTGACGGCGGGAGGACCTACAATGAGCAGTTCTTC
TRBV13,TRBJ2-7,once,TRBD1,CASSFTGTDDEQYF,TGTGCCAGCAGCTTCACCGGGACAGACGACGAGCAGTACTTC